This T cell receptor (beta chain) was found in a study of T cells in localized non-small cell lung cancer. The CDR3 runs 16 residues. From germline, CDR1 is SGHTA and CDR2 FQGNSA. V lost 2 bases, J lost 7 bases, and 9 bases stayed unmatched. Comment on this clone: Its antigen remains unknown.

Points from the study as a whole: Adjacent uninvolved lung tissue had the highest T cell clonality, exceeding tumor.

Generated by immunoSEQ multiplex PCR, the TCRdb table keeps only in-frame clones and is missing some. The sample lists 45,000 to 60,000 clones, 86% seen once, with about 5% in the top ten. The sequences come from peripheral blood, collected before any cancer treatment. The chain links TRBV7-2 to TRBJ2-1; 9 positions match TRBD2. The sequence was collected from a woman aged 40-69 years with stage I lung adenocarcinoma. For the CDR3, the DNA is TGTGCCAGCAGCTTAAACGGGCGGGGGGGCAGGAATGAGCAGTTCTTC. Translated: CASSLNGRGGRNEQFF.